This record looks at one TCR beta chain sequence and its context. Its recognized antigen is unknown. No qualities accompany the bases; no much larger clone lies one base away. This record comes from a study of T cells after yellow fever vaccination (dated by TCRdb to the late 2010s). For the wider study: Libraries from fractions with low cell numbers were prepared with the SMART-Seq v4 Ultra Low Input RNA kit. To follow T-cell clones before and after both primary and booster YFV17D yellow fever vaccination, bulk TCR alpha and beta repertoires underwent longitudinal sequencing. Two healthy male donors made up the cohort, one aged 18 to 29 years and the other aged 30 to 40 years. Blood was collected at multiple timepoints before and after primary and secondary immunization, and bulk PBMC replicates and cell subsets were isolated.

Broad study findings and their caveats: Because only a couple of donors were included in the study, the extent to which the findings can be generalized is limited. A small share of clonotypes was detected in both CD4 and CD8 compartments, with the overlap likely arising from convergent recombination. Compared with the primary T-cell response, the secondary T-cell response was weaker but faster, peaking on day 5 rather than day 15. Because abundant contaminating clonotypes from the bulk population could be contained in FACS-sorted repertoires, computational filtering was required. After the booster, most of the clones that had expanded following primary vaccination were detected again (roughly 97% of CD4 and roughly 90% of CD8), which suggests that memory was broadly maintained.

Sequencing was carried out with an Illumina NovaSeq 6000. TCR cDNA was synthesized by 5'RACE template switching, through which a universal primer site and unique molecular identifiers were introduced. Priming for cDNA synthesis came from both the TCR alpha and TCR beta constant segments. Two PCR steps were used to amplify libraries, with sample barcodes and sequencing adapters being added in the second step. Sequencing of libraries was done on Illumina HiSeq 2500 (2x100 bp) or NovaSeq (2x150 bp). The study's processing was this. MIGEC handled demultiplexing of reads and collapsing into UMI consensus sequences, while MiXCR performed V(D)J alignment. Clonotypes responding to the vaccine were identified with edgeR on replicate PBMC samples, with the criteria of FDR below 0.01 and a log2 fold change above 5 up to day 15. Each bulk clonotype was labeled CD4 or CD8 based on which sequenced repertoire, CD4 or CD8, contained the clonotype at higher abundance. The public sequencing data were trimmed at Q25 with fastp and processed into clonotypes with MiXCR by TCRdb, which kept only in-frame beta chains. Merged by CDR3 protein, the rows form single entries marked with the most common genes and DNA. TCRdb, rather than the study authors, made the V and J calls. The sample table shows 400,000 or so distinct CDR3 sequences, and roughly a sixth are seen once. Around 17% of the sample goes to the ten largest clones.

The treatment or condition label, read with the paper, signifies: live attenuated yellow fever vaccine strain. At each blood-draw timepoint, two biological replicates of bulk PBMCs were obtained. A standard Ficoll-Paque protocol was used to isolate PBMCs from peripheral blood. RNA was extracted with TriZol from bulk PBMCs, CD4 and CD8 fractions, and dextramer-positive and dextramer-negative fractions. Based on the germline V gene, the CDR1 and CDR2 sequences are SGHRS and YFSETQ. The CDR3 measures 15 amino acids from cysteine to phenylalanine. The kept DNA is CDR3 alone, 45 bases in frame from the first base. Trimming costs V 0 bases and J 1 base, and their ends lie 10 bases apart.

The sequence derives from a man between 18 and 35 years old who received the YFV17D yellow fever vaccine. The sequences come from PBMCs, collected before the yellow fever booster vaccination. The receptor chain draws on TRBV5-1 and TRBJ2-5; a weak D assignment points to TRBD2 (5 bases agree). In nucleotide form, the sequence is TGCGCCAGCAGCTTGGGCGACTACCTCCAAGAGACCCAGTACTTC. Its translation is CASSLGDYLQETQYF.